This is a list of T cell receptor beta chains from one sample in a study of T cells in Graves' hyperthyroidism and ophthalmopathy. MiXCR, run by TCRdb on the multiplex PCR reads, gives a single entry per CDR3 protein. The sample has around 620,000 distinct CDR3 sequences, around 46% seen once. Input material: peripheral blood or thyroid tissue (not recorded which). The receptors derive from an adult woman with Graves' disease, either hyperthyroidism or ophthalmopathy (not recorded which). Each CDR3 is given with its conserved first and last residue. Each record gives: J gene, CDR3 length, D gene, V gene, clone size, CDR3 protein, CDR3 DNA. D genes are given only for firm matches. Clone size is stated in some rows and not others, as once, few, many or a class when expanded.

>TRBJ1-1|12|.|TRBV20-1|.
CSARRTPTEAFF
TGCAGTGCTCGCCGGACACCCACTGAAGCTTTCTTT
>TRBJ1-2|13|TRBD1|TRBV6-5|.
CASSRQGGNGYTF
TGTGCCAGCAGTCGACAGGGAGGCAATGGCTACACCTTC
>TRBJ2-7|14|TRBD1|TRBV7-9|.
CASSPQDRGYEQYF
TGTGCCAGCAGCCCCCAGGACAGGGGGTACGAGCAGTACTTC
>TRBJ2-7|15|TRBD2|TRBV4-1|many
CASSQFPSGSYEQYF
TGCGCCAGCAGCCAATTTCCTAGCGGGTCCTACGAGCAGTACTTC
>TRBJ1-1|13|.|TRBV19|many
CASSIDRDTEAFF
TGTGCCAGTAGTATAGATCGGGACACTGAAGCTTTCTTT
>TRBJ1-2|13|.|TRBV10-3|once
CAINAGRNYGYTF
TGTGCCATCAACGCGGGACGCAACTATGGCTACACCTTC
>TRBJ2-5|14|.|TRBV11-2|.
CASSFPDFEETQYF
TGTGCCAGCAGCTTCCCAGACTTTGAAGAGACCCAGTACTTC
>TRBJ1-6|13|.|TRBV7-2|.
CASSLADSLSLHF
TGTGCCAGCAGCTTAGCTGACAGCTTATCCCTCCACTTT
>TRBJ1-2|12|.|TRBV25-1|many
CASSGGLSPYTF
TGTGCCAGCAGTGGGGGACTTTCTCCCTACACCTTC
>TRBJ1-1|15|TRBD1|TRBV10-2|many
CASSLPGQGNTEAFF
TGTGCCAGCAGCCTTCCGGGACAGGGGAACACTGAAGCTTTCTTT
>TRBJ2-2|15|.|TRBV10-3|few
CAIREATAVTGELFF
TGTGCCATCAGGGAGGCAACCGCCGTAACCGGGGAGCTGTTTTTT
>TRBJ2-7|17|TRBD2|TRBV15|.
CATSSLGRVAGSYEQYF
TGTGCCACCAGCAGCTTAGGGAGAGTAGCGGGCTCCTACGAGCAGTACTTC
>TRBJ1-1|14|.|TRBV4-1|.
CASSQVEGNTEAFF
TGCGCCAGCAGCCAAGTTGAAGGGAACACTGAAGCTTTCTTT
>TRBJ1-2|14|.|TRBV7-9|few
CASSPALANYGYTF
TGTGCCAGCAGCCCCGCTCTCGCGAACTATGGCTACACCTTC
>TRBJ2-7|15|.|TRBV11-2|few
CASSEVWGAGYEQYF
TGTGCCAGCAGTGAAGTCTGGGGGGCTGGCTACGAGCAGTACTTC
>TRBJ1-4|15|.|TRBV7-9|.
CASSLSSGYNEKLFF
TGTGCCAGCAGCCTATCCTCGGGGTACAATGAAAAACTGTTTTTT
>TRBJ2-2|15|.|TRBV28|.
CASSSGEGDTGELSW
TGTGCCAGCAGCTCGGGGGAGGGGGACACCGGGGAGCTGTCTTGG
>TRBJ2-1|14|.|TRBV28|once
CASLPDGSYNEQFF
TGTGCCAGCTTACCGGACGGCTCCTACAATGAGCAGTTCTTC
>TRBJ2-5|13|.|TRBV19|.
CASSTGPYETQYF
TGTGCCAGTAGTACCGGGCCCTACGAGACCCAGTACTTC
>TRBJ1-2|13|.|TRBV20-1|many
CSGRDSGTWGYTF
TGCAGTGGGCGGGACTCCGGCACCTGGGGCTACACCTTC
>TRBJ1-1|12|.|TRBV2|many
CASSDVFEEAFF
TGTGCCAGCAGTGACGTTTTCGAAGAAGCTTTCTTT
>TRBJ1-1|14|.|TRBV19|many
CASRVTGGVTEAFF
TGTGCCAGTAGAGTGACAGGTGGGGTCACTGAAGCTTTCTTT
>TRBJ1-6|16|TRBD1|TRBV11-2|.
CASSPSGGSSGSPLHF
TGTGCCAGCAGCCCATCAGGGGGAAGCTCAGGTTCACCCCTCCACTTT
>TRBJ1-2|15|.|TRBV7-9|.
CASSLRVSPIYGYTF
TGTGCCAGCAGCTTAAGGGTCAGCCCTATCTATGGCTACACCTTC
>TRBJ1-5|13|TRBD1|TRBV7-2|.
CASSSRQGGPQHF
TGTGCCAGCAGCTCTAGACAGGGGGGGCCCCAGCATTTT
>TRBJ1-2|14|.|TRBV5-6|many
CASSLDPDPSGYTF
TGTGCCAGCAGCTTGGATCCTGACCCCTCTGGCTACACCTTC
>TRBJ1-2|13|TRBD1|TRBV19|many
CASSRGQNYGYTF
TGTGCCAGTAGTAGGGGACAGAATTATGGCTACACCTTC
>TRBJ2-7|16|.|TRBV6-5|.
CASSYQHARAPYELYF
TGTGCCAGCAGTTACCAGCACGCCCGGGCCCCCTACGAGCTGTACTTC
>TRBJ1-1|15|TRBD1|TRBV10-3|.
CAIGPTGTGFTEAFF
TGTGCCATCGGTCCAACCGGGACAGGGTTCACTGAAGCTTTCTTT
>TRBJ2-7|14|TRBD2|TRBV7-3|many
CASSLLAGRGEQYF
TGTGCCAGCAGCCTACTAGCGGGAAGAGGCGAGCAGTACTTC
>TRBJ1-1|13|.|TRBV7-9|many
CASSLYRDTEAFF
TGTGCCAGCAGCTTATACCGCGACACTGAAGCTTTCTTT
>TRBJ1-4|11|.|TRBV20-1|.
CSAEDSEELFF
TGCAGTGCTGAGGACAGTGAGGAACTGTTTTTT
>TRBJ1-1|15|.|TRBV6-1|.
CASSPVAGGMAEAFF
TGTGCCAGCAGTCCCGTAGCGGGGGGTATGGCTGAAGCTTTCTTT
>TRBJ1-6|16|TRBD1|TRBV2|.
CASSEDRGSYNSPLHF
TGTGCCAGCAGTGAAGACAGGGGGTCGTATAATTCACCCCTCCACTTT
>TRBJ2-7|14|TRBD1|TRBV15|.
CATKTGTGVLEQYF
TGTGCCACAAAAACCGGGACAGGGGTCCTCGAGCAGTACTTC